The text below deals with one T cell receptor beta chain. The specificity of this receptor is unknown. Qualities for individual bases were not recorded, and no much larger clone is one base off. The library was made by the immunoSEQ multiplex PCR assay. TCRdb took over this immuneACCESS table, retaining in-frame rearrangements with V and J assigned. Such tables are incomplete; in checked studies, under half of the missing clones stem from an unresolved V gene, and the remainder is unexplained. The sample includes 75,000 to 100,000 clones, with approximately 90% observed a single time. The ten largest account for approximately 0.76% of the sample. Looking up the germline V gene yields CDR1 SGHTS and CDR2 YDEGEE. Trimming removed 5 bases from V and 6 bases from J; the gene matches leave 11 bases unexplained. The CDR3 spans 15 residues, from the cysteine through the phenylalanine. Just CDR3 DNA is preserved here, 45 bases in frame from base 1.

The data stem from a study of T cell changes during pregnancy in multiple sclerosis (dated by TCRdb to the late 2010s). The study in broad terms: The study looked at changes in the T cell repertoire across pregnancy in women with multiple sclerosis.

Recombination connected TRBV5-8 to TRBJ2-1, and TRBD1 aligns with 7 junction nucleotides. This clonotype was obtained from a female donor in good health, enrolled as a control in a pregnancy study. The source was peripheral blood, collected in the second trimester of pregnancy. The CDR3 protein sequence reads: CASRLAYRGINEQFF. The bases are TGTGCCAGCAGGCTGGCTTACAGGGGAATCAATGAGCAGTTCTTC. The entire variable domain, with the stretches around the CDR3 drawn from the reference TRBV5-8 and TRBJ2-1 proteins, is EAGVTQSPTHLIKTRGQQATLRCSPISGHTSVYWYQQALGLGLQFLLWYDEGEERNRGNFPPRFSGRQFPNYSSELNVNALELEDSALYLCASRLAYRGINEQFFGPGTRLTVL.